This is a list of T cell receptor beta chains from one sample in a study of cytomegalovirus exposure and HLA in healthy donors. TCRdb's table, derived via immunoSEQ multiplex PCR, lists solely in-frame clones and lacks some. Of some 67,000 clones in the sample, about 94% were seen once. Sequencing was done on a sample of PBMCs. The receptor source for this set is a young woman in good health and CMV-seronegative. The CDR3 runs from the conserved cysteine through the conserved F or W. D genes are given only for firm matches. Where a row states a size, it is once, few, many or the class of an expanded clone; other rows omit it.

D gene	V gene	J gene	clone size	CDR3 protein	CDR3 DNA
-	TRBV19	TRBJ1-4	-	CASSIARGRYEKLFF	TGTGCCAGTAGTATCGCTAGAGGTCGGTATGAAAAACTGTTTTTT
TRBD1	TRBV15	TRBJ1-2	-	CATSIYRGATGYTF	TGTGCCACCAGCATCTACAGGGGTGCTACTGGCTACACCTTC
TRBD1	TRBV29-1	TRBJ2-3	-	CIVQGLDTQYF	TGCATCGTACAGGGGCTAGATACGCAGTATTTT
-	TRBV7-2	TRBJ2-1	-	CASSLAIPFQRGGGNYNEQFF	TGTGCCAGCAGCTTAGCTATACCCTTTCAGAGAGGGGGAGGGAACTACAATGAGCAGTTCTTC
TRBD1	TRBV2	TRBJ2-7	once	CASRRQGRDEQYF	TGTGCCAGCAGGAGACAGGGGCGCGACGAGCAGTACTTC
-	TRBV9	TRBJ2-3	-	CASSVGGSLDTQYF	TGTGCCAGCAGCGTAGGAGGATCCCTCGATACGCAGTATTTT
TRBD1	TRBV7-9	TRBJ2-7	-	CASSSGGAPSYEQYF	TGTGCCAGCAGCTCAGGGGGCGCCCCCTCCTACGAGCAGTACTTC
-	TRBV11-3	TRBJ1-3	-	CASSLGGSGNTIYF	TGTGCCAGCAGCTTGGGGGGCTCTGGAAACACCATATATTTT
TRBD1	TRBV19	TRBJ2-3	-	CASSMGQRFPDTQYF	TGTGCCAGTAGTATGGGACAGAGGTTCCCAGATACGCAGTATTTT
TRBD1	TRBV6-5	TRBJ2-3	once	CASTWTGGTDTQYF	TGTGCCAGCACCTGGACAGGAGGAACAGATACGCAGTATTTT
TRBD1	TRBV28	TRBJ2-7	-	CASSAGTGPYEQYF	TGTGCCAGCAGTGCCGGGACAGGACCCTACGAGCAGTACTTC
TRBD1	TRBV6-1	TRBJ2-7	-	CASSQRGTGLYEQYF	TGTGCCAGCAGTCAAAGGGGGACAGGGCTTTACGAGCAGTACTTC
TRBD2	TRBV27	TRBJ2-2	-	CASTTSLAGGPGELFF	TGTGCCAGCACCACGTCCCTAGCGGGAGGGCCCGGGGAGCTGTTTTTT
-	TRBV7-2	TRBJ2-1	-	CASSLGALAANEQFF	TGTGCCAGCAGCTTAGGGGCCCTAGCCGCCAATGAGCAGTTCTTC
TRBD2	TRBV7-9	TRBJ2-7	-	CASSRGTSGSYEQYF	TGTGCCAGCAGCCGGGGGACTAGCGGGAGTTACGAGCAGTACTTC
TRBD1	TRBV13	TRBJ1-2	-	CASSLETDRGHGYGYTF	TGTGCCAGCAGCCTAGAAACAGACAGGGGGCACGGCTATGGCTACACCTTC
TRBD1	TRBV15	TRBJ2-7	-	CATSRPRTGSIYYEQYF	TGTGCCACCAGCAGACCCCGGACAGGGTCAATCTACTACGAGCAGTACTTC
-	TRBV7-7	TRBJ2-1	-	CASSLLGGPYNEQFF	TGTGCCAGCAGCTTACTGGGGGGGCCCTACAATGAGCAGTTCTTC
TRBD1	TRBV28	TRBJ1-5	-	CASGIRGSVQPQHF	TGTGCCAGCGGCATCAGGGGGTCAGTTCAGCCCCAGCATTTT
-	TRBV9	TRBJ1-2	-	CASSPAGLGYGYTF	TGTGCCAGCAGCCCGGCAGGGTTAGGCTATGGCTACACCTTC
TRBD2	TRBV5-3	TRBJ2-7	-	CARSTSGVTYEQYF	TGTGCCAGAAGCACTAGCGGGGTAACCTACGAGCAGTACTTC
TRBD2	TRBV2	TRBJ2-3	-	CASRDSGTRQTDTQYF	TGTGCCAGCAGGGACTCCGGGACTAGACAGACAGATACGCAGTATTTT
-	TRBV9	TRBJ1-4	-	CASSPLSSTNEKLFF	TGTGCCAGCAGCCCCCTTAGTTCAACTAATGAAAAACTGTTTTTT
-	TRBV5-1	TRBJ2-7	-	CASSLGAGAYEQYF	TGCGCCAGCAGCTTGGGGGCAGGGGCCTACGAGCAGTACTTC
-	TRBV29-1	TRBJ1-1	-	CSVEIGNTEAFF	TGCAGCGTTGAAATCGGGAACACTGAAGCTTTCTTT
TRBD1	TRBV5-1	TRBJ2-3	-	CASSLDRVADTQYF	TGCGCCAGCAGCCTGGACAGGGTCGCAGATACGCAGTATTTT
-	TRBV6-7	TRBJ1-6	-	CASDGKGRYNSPLHF	TGTGCCAGCGACGGTAAGGGGCGGTATAATTCACCCCTCCACTTT
-	TRBV5-4	TRBJ1-2	-	CASSRQENYGYTF	TGTGCCAGCAGCCGACAGGAGAACTATGGCTACACCTTC
TRBD1	TRBV6-1	TRBJ2-7	-	CASSEETGGSWEQYF	TGTGCCAGCAGTGAAGAGACAGGGGGTTCCTGGGAGCAGTACTTC
TRBD2	TRBV4-1	TRBJ2-7	once	CASSQEGGSGYEQYF	TGCGCCAGCAGCCAAGAGGGCGGGAGTGGGTACGAGCAGTACTTC
TRBD1	TRBV6-5	TRBJ1-3	-	CASSSGTGGSGNTIYF	TGTGCCAGCAGTTCCGGGACAGGGGGCTCTGGAAACACCATATATTTT
-	TRBV7-2	TRBJ2-7	-	CASSSGTVPYEQYF	TGTGCCAGCAGCTCCGGGACTGTACCCTACGAGCAGTACTTC
TRBD1	TRBV5-6	TRBJ2-3	-	CASSLQGALGTDTQYF	TGTGCCAGCAGCTTACAGGGGGCCCTCGGGACAGATACGCAGTATTTT
-	TRBV19	TRBJ2-5	-	CASSSTVLFKTQYF	TGTGCCAGTAGTTCGACAGTGCTCTTTAAGACCCAGTACTTC
TRBD1	TRBV7-2	TRBJ1-2	-	CASSLDTGGYGYTF	TGTGCCAGCAGCTTAGATACAGGGGGCTATGGCTACACCTTC
TRBD2	TRBV6-4	TRBJ2-1	-	CASTPLAGGPRNEQFF	TGTGCCAGTACCCCACTAGCGGGGGGGCCCAGAAATGAGCAGTTCTTC
-	TRBV5-6	TRBJ1-5	once	CASSLGGHYQPQHF	TGTGCCAGCAGCCTGGGGGGGCACTATCAGCCCCAGCATTTT
TRBD2	TRBV4-3	TRBJ2-6	-	CASSQDGLAGGHSGANVLTF	TGCGCCAGCAGCCAAGATGGGCTAGCGGGGGGGCACTCTGGGGCCAACGTCCTGACTTTC
-	TRBV30	TRBJ2-7	-	CAWSTAGGQYF	TGTGCCTGGAGTACGGCGGGTGGGCAGTACTTC
-	TRBV5-6	TRBJ1-1	-	CASSTPTEAFF	TGTGCCAGCAGCACTCCCACTGAAGCTTTCTTT
TRBD1	TRBV6-5	TRBJ1-2	-	CASSPGGNYGYTF	TGTGCCAGCAGTCCAGGGGGGAACTATGGCTACACCTTC
-	TRBV2	TRBJ2-2	-	CASTEEGLNTGELFF	TGTGCCAGCACCGAAGAGGGTTTGAACACCGGGGAGCTGTTTTTT
-	TRBV5-4	TRBJ2-4	-	CASSATGAGAKNIQYF	TGTGCCAGCAGCGCCACAGGGGCGGGGGCCAAAAACATTCAGTACTTC
TRBD1	TRBV5-1	TRBJ1-2	-	CASSLGGQGYGYTF	TGCGCCAGCAGCTTGGGGGGACAGGGGTATGGCTACACCTTC
-	TRBV27	TRBJ2-3	-	CASSLQARAADTQYF	TGTGCCAGCAGCCTCCAGGCGAGGGCGGCAGATACGCAGTATTTT
-	TRBV7-6	TRBJ2-7	-	CASSSGGAGLVF	TGTGCCAGCAGCTCAGGAGGGGCAGGGTTGGTTTTC
TRBD2	TRBV5-4	TRBJ2-3	-	CASSGGTSGATDTQYF	TGTGCCAGCAGCGGCGGGACTAGCGGCGCTACAGATACGCAGTATTTT
TRBD1	TRBV7-2	TRBJ1-2	-	CASSLGGQESNYGYTF	TGTGCCAGCAGCTTAGGCGGACAGGAGTCTAACTATGGCTACACCTTC
-	TRBV5-5	TRBJ2-7	-	CASSLADRNYEQYF	TGTGCCAGCAGCTTGGCGGACAGAAACTACGAGCAGTACTTC
-	TRBV28	TRBJ1-1	-	CASSRPDSKAEAFF	TGTGCCAGCAGCCGACCTGACAGTAAGGCTGAAGCTTTCTTT
-	TRBV7-2	TRBJ1-3	-	CASSLVSGNTIYF	TGTGCCAGCAGCTTAGTGAGTGGAAACACCATATATTTT
TRBD1	TRBV7-6	TRBJ1-5	once	CASSPGTGNQPQHF	TGTGCCAGCAGCCCCGGGACAGGGAATCAGCCCCAGCATTTT
TRBD2	TRBV2	TRBJ2-1	-	CARGASALAGGKNNEQFF	TGTGCCAGAGGGGCTTCAGCGCTAGCGGGAGGGAAAAACAATGAGCAGTTCTTC
-	TRBV7-9	TRBJ2-7	-	CASSSGAYEQYF	TGTGCCAGCAGCTCAGGGGCCTACGAGCAGTACTTC
TRBD1	TRBV11-1	TRBJ1-1	-	CASSTGTGNTEAFF	TGTGCCAGCAGCACCGGGACAGGGAACACTGAAGCTTTCTTT
-	TRBV7-2	TRBJ2-5	-	CASSSNGETQYF	TGTGCCAGCAGCTCCAACGGAGAGACCCAGTACTTC
-	TRBV7-2	TRBJ1-2	-	CASRIGEYGYTF	TGTGCCAGCAGAATAGGAGAGTATGGCTACACCTTC
TRBD1	TRBV5-4	TRBJ1-3	-	CASSLRQGDTIYF	TGTGCCAGCAGCTTGCGGCAGGGGGACACCATATATTTT